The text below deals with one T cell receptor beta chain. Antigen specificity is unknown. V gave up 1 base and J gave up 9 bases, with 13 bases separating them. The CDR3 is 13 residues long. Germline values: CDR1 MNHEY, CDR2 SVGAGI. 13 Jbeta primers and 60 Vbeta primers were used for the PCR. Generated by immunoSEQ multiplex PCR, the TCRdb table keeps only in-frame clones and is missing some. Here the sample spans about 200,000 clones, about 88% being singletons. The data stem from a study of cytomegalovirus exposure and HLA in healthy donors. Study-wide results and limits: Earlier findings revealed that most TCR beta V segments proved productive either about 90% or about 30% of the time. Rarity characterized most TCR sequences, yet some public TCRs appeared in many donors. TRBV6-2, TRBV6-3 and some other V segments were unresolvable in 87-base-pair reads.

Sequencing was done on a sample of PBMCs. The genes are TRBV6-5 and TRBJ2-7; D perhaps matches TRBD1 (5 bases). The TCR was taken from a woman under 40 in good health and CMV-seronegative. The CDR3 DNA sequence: TGTGCCAGCAGTTACTTGTCGCAGGGTGCGCAGTACTTC. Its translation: CASSYLSQGAQYF.